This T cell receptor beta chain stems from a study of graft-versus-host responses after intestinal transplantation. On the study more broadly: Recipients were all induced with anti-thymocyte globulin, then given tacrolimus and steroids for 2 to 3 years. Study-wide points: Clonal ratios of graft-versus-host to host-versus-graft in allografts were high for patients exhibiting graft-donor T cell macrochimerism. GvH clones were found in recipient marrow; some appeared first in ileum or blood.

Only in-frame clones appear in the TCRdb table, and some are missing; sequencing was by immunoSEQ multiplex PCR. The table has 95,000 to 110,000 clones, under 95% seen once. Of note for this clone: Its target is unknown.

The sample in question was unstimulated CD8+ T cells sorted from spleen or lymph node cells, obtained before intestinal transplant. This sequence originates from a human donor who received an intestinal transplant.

CDR3 in amino acids: CASSLGTSGDEQYF. CDR3 sequence (DNA): TGTGCCAGCAGTCTAGGGACTAGTGGCGACGAGCAGTACTTC. The chain links TRBV27 to TRBJ2-7, with TRBD2 matching 8 bases. The trim removed 5 bases at V and 5 bases at J, leaving 8 bases unmatched. Germline lookup yields CDR1 MNHEY and CDR2 SMNVEV (reference sequence). CDR3 size: 14 residues.